This is a list of T cell receptor beta chains from one sample in a study of beta chain features in type 1 diabetes. Sequencing was performed with immunoSEQ multiplex PCR; in TCRdb, only in-frame clones are kept and a portion is missing. Of more than 350,000 clones listed, 10% to 12% are singletons. Input material: naive CD4+ T cells from blood. The receptors originated from a woman aged 18-29 years in good health. CDR3s include the opening cysteine and the closing phenylalanine or tryptophan. Each record gives: clone size, J gene, V gene, D gene, CDR3 protein, CDR3 DNA. A D gene is named only where the DNA matches it firmly. Clone sizes are given selectively: once, few, many, or a class where the clone is expanded.

few,TRBJ2-3,TRBV2,TRBD1,CASSDRRGQRGTDTQYF,TGTGCCAGCAGTGACCGCAGGGGGCAGAGGGGCACAGATACGCAGTATTTT
.,TRBJ2-5,TRBV9,TRBD1,CASSVTGTGLETQYF,TGTGCCAGCAGCGTAACCGGGACAGGGCTAGAGACCCAGTACTTC
few,TRBJ2-2,TRBV29-1,.,CSVMGSNTGELFF,TGCAGCGTCATGGGATCGAACACCGGGGAGCTGTTTTTT
few,TRBJ2-7,TRBV7-6,TRBD1,CASSRGQRGYEQYF,TGTGCCAGCAGCCGGGGACAGAGGGGATACGAGCAGTACTTC
few,TRBJ1-2,TRBV7-9,.,CASPGGYGYTF,TGTGCCAGCCCGGGGGGCTATGGCTACACCTTC
.,TRBJ1-1,TRBV18,.,CASSPRGNTEAFF,TGTGCCAGCTCACCCCGGGGCAACACTGAAGCTTTCTTT
.,TRBJ1-2,TRBV28,TRBD1,CATRGTGGFRSYGYTF,TGTGCCACCCGCGGGACAGGGGGCTTTCGCAGCTATGGCTACACCTTC
.,TRBJ1-2,TRBV5-4,.,CASSLDLGASYGYTF,TGTGCCAGCAGCTTGGATCTAGGGGCCAGCTATGGCTACACCTTC
.,TRBJ1-4,TRBV13,.,CASSLGWTNEKLFF,TGTGCCAGCAGCTTAGGGTGGACTAATGAAAAACTGTTTTTT
few,TRBJ2-3,TRBV4-3,.,CASSPRGTDTQYF,TGCGCCAGCAGCCCCCGGGGCACCGATACGCAGTATTTT
few,TRBJ2-1,TRBV9,.,CASSVGQGVYNEQFF,TGTGCCAGCAGCGTAGGTCAGGGAGTTTACAATGAGCAGTTCTTC
few,TRBJ1-3,TRBV9,TRBD1,CASSVATRQGSGNTIYF,TGTGCCAGCAGCGTAGCTACCCGACAGGGATCGGGAAACACCATATATTTT
.,TRBJ2-2,TRBV18,TRBD2,CASSPAGVNRELFF,TGTGCCAGCTCACCAGCGGGGGTCAATCGGGAGCTGTTTTTT
few,TRBJ2-7,TRBV4-3,.,CASSIGREQYF,TGCGCCAGCAGCATCGGGCGCGAGCAGTACTTC
few,TRBJ1-2,TRBV15,TRBD1,CATSRETGGWYGYTF,TGTGCCACCAGCAGGGAAACAGGGGGATGGTATGGCTACACCTTC
few,TRBJ2-1,TRBV7-2,.,CASSTMSSYNEQFF,TGTGCCAGCAGTACAATGAGTTCCTACAATGAGCAGTTCTTC
.,TRBJ1-1,TRBV6-5,.,CASAGRGPLQRAFF,TGTGCCAGCGCCGGACGGGGCCCCTTACAAAGAGCTTTCTTT